This T cell receptor (beta chain) was recorded in a study of CD8+ T cells in alopecia areata. Study context: Treated patients were given oral tofacitinib, which was dosed at 5 to 10 mg twice daily. Regarding the study as a whole: Scalp samples also yield sequences of resident alphabeta T cells from normal skin. Lesional scalp exceeded normal scalp in clonality, especially in alopecia totalis/universalis.

RNA was extracted and reverse transcribed into cDNA as the sequencing template. Some clones are missing from TCRdb's copy, which holds only in-frame ones; the method was immunoSEQ multiplex PCR. The sample has about 150,000 clones; roughly 48% are singletons. A remark on this clone: Antigen specificity is unknown. The same CDR3 arises from other DNA sequences in this sample as well.

The CDR3 has 14 amino acids. V lost 0 bases and J lost 4; bases outside the gene matches: 3. Germline lookup yields CDR1 SGHRS and CDR2 YFSETQ. This TCR was recovered from a human donor with alopecia areata. This sequence joins TRBV5-1 and TRBJ1-2, with 7 bases lining up with TRBD1. Sequencing was performed on CD4+ T cells sorted from blood. Written as DNA, the CDR3 is TGCGCCAGCAGCTTGGGACAGGGCAGCTATGGCTACACCTTC. Translation: CASSLGQGSYGYTF.